Given below is one T cell receptor (beta chain) in context. The data originate from a study of blood T cell repertoires in COVID-19. Method: immunoSEQ multiplex PCR; TCRdb's copy keeps in-frame clones and lacks some. The profile shows 500,000 to 600,000 clones, less than 90% of them singletons. From germline, CDR1 is GTSNPN and CDR2 SVGIG (reference sequence). Trimming cost V 0 bases and J 1 base, with 11 bases left between them. The CDR3 contains 15 residues. The chain combines TRBV30 with TRBJ2-3; weak D call: TRBD1 (5 bases). The sample was peripheral blood. This receptor was taken from a woman aged 50 to 65 with COVID-19, enrolled during active disease. The CDR3 sequence is CAWSVGLGGTDTQYF. The CDR3 DNA reads as TGTGCCTGGAGTGTCGGCCTAGGGGGCACAGATACGCAGTATTTT.